This passage covers 10 T cell receptor beta chains from one sample sequenced in a study of graft-versus-host responses after intestinal transplantation. Assay used: immunoSEQ multiplex PCR; TCRdb lists only in-frame clones, some missing. The repertoire has about 90,000 clones, around four fifths of them found once; the top ten carry 15% to 20%. For these receptors, no antigen is known. Source: unstimulated CD8+ T cells sorted from spleen or lymph node cells, taken before intestinal transplant. These receptors all stem from a human donor who received an intestinal transplant.

The chain's CDR3 is CAISGIRAGGTYEQYF. As DNA, the CDR3 is TGTGCCATCAGTGGCATCAGGGCAGGGGGCACCTACGAGCAGTACTTC. The chain recombines TRBV10-3 with TRBJ2-7, with TRBD1 matching over 8 bases. Germline V gene data show CDR1 as ENHRY and CDR2 as SYGVKD. The length of the CDR3 is 16 residues. Trimming cost V 4 bases and J 2 bases; bases outside gene matches: 10.

The chain uses TRBV11-2 and TRBJ2-5; 7 positions match TRBD2. The CDR3 is 14 residues long. CDR1 and CDR2 from the germline V gene are SGHAT and FQNNGV. V was pared by 4 bases and J by 1 base, with 3 bases of the junction left unmatched. The chain's CDR3 is CASSYGGVQETQYF. The CDR3 DNA follows: TGTGCCAGCAGCTATGGGGGGGTCCAAGAGACCCAGTACTTC.

V usage is TRBV15 and J usage is TRBJ2-5, with 8 bases fitting TRBD1. The CDR3 is 13 amino acids. Germline trimming cut 3 bases from V and 3 bases from J; bases unmatched to any gene: 0. Per germline, CDR1 LNHNV and CDR2 YYDKDF (reference sequence). CDR3 amino acids: CATSRDREETQYF. For the CDR3, the DNA is TGTGCCACCAGCAGGGACAGGGAAGAGACCCAGTACTTC.

The J gene is TRBJ2-1, the V gene TRBV11-3; D gene uncertain. From germline, CDR1 is SGHNT and CDR2 YENEEA. The ends were cut back, 1 base at V and 6 bases at J, with 4 bases in the middle. The CDR3 length is 12 residues. CDR3 protein: CASSLVSNEQFF. CDR3 nucleotides: TGTGCCAGCAGCTTAGTTAGCAATGAGCAGTTCTTC.

This sequence joins TRBV10-3 and TRBJ2-1; weak D call: TRBD2 (7 bases). The CDR3 extends over 14 amino acids. Deletions cut 5 bases from V and 5 bases from J, with 13 bases between. Germline V lookup: CDR1 ENHRY, CDR2 SYGVKD. The CDR3 region has the DNA TGTGCCATCAGTAACGAGGGGGGGGACAATGAGCAGTTCTTC. Its protein is CAISNEGGDNEQFF.

This chain links TRBV2 with TRBJ2-1, with D perhaps assigned TRBD1 or TRBD2 (5 bases each). Germline V gives CDR1 SNHLY, CDR2 FYNNEI. The CDR3 loop spans 15 amino acids. V dropped 3 bases and J dropped 7 bases, with 16 bases sitting between them. This CDR3 reads CASSDSNTWGNEQFF. The CDR3 DNA is TGTGCCAGCAGTGACTCCAACACGTGGGGGAATGAGCAGTTCTTC.

This chain connects TRBV13 to TRBJ1-6; TRBD1 aligns across 7 bases. J lost 8 bases, V lost 0 bases, and 4 bases had no gene match. This CDR3 has 15 amino acids. The germline gives CDR1 PRHDT, CDR2 FYEKMQ (reference sequence). The DNA of the CDR3 is TGTGCCAGCAGCTTAGGGACAGGGAGCTATTCACCCCTCCACTTT. Amino acid sequence: CASSLGTGSYSPLHF.

The V call is TRBV4-1, the J call TRBJ2-7, with 13 bases aligning to TRBD2. Germline V gives CDR1 MGHRA, CDR2 YSYEKL. V trimming: 2 bases; J trimming: 9 bases; junction bases outside the gene matches: 10. The CDR3 runs to 16 residues. CDR3 DNA sequence: TGCGCCAGCAGCCAAACTAGCGGGGGGGCCTCGAATGGGCAGTACTTC. The encoded protein is CASSQTSGGASNGQYF.

The CDR3 DNA sequence: TGTGCCAGCAGTTATCAGGGTCCTAATTCACCCCTCCACTTT. Translated, it gives CASSYQGPNSPLHF. This chain joins TRBV27 and TRBJ1-6; perhaps TRBD1 as D (5 bases). Germline V CDR1 and CDR2: MNHEY, SMNVEV (reference sequence). Trimming removed 4 bases at V and 6 bases at J, with 10 bases between. The CDR3 loop spans 14 amino acids.

The chain couples TRBV29-1 to TRBJ2-3, with D tentatively TRBD2 (5 bases). Germline V gene sequence: CDR1 SQVTM, CDR2 ANQGSEA. This CDR3 is 13 amino acids long. Trimming left V 4 bases short and J 5 bases short, with 13 bases between. The CDR3 is CSVGTGVGDTQYF. The CDR3 nucleotides are TGCAGCGTTGGGACCGGGGTAGGAGATACGCAGTATTTT.